Listed below are T cell receptor beta chains from one sample, sequenced in a study of cytotoxic CD8 clonotypes in ibrutinib-treated CLL. Assay: immunoSEQ multiplex PCR; the TCRdb copy retains only in-frame clones and omits some. The table includes about 310,000 clones, 80% detected once. The material was PBMCs, obtained before ibrutinib treatment. The receptors come from a human donor with chronic lymphocytic leukemia. Each CDR3 is given with its conserved first and last residue. The D gene is left open where the match is weak. Rows may omit the clone size; those that give it use once, few, many or a size class.

CDR3aa	CDR3nt	v_gene	abundance	d_gene	j_gene
CASSYPWDQNYEQYF	TGCGCCAGCAGCTATCCTTGGGACCAAAACTACGAGCAGTACTTC	TRBV5-1	NA	NA	TRBJ2-7
CASSVPRDRAYTDTQYF	TGTGCCAGCAGTGTTCCCCGGGACAGGGCCTACACAGATACGCAGTATTTT	TRBV2	NA	TRBD1	TRBJ2-3
CSVVPGLAGNEQFF	TGCAGCGTAGTCCCGGGACTAGCGGGGAATGAGCAGTTCTTC	TRBV29-1	NA	TRBD2	TRBJ2-1
CASTEFGLSQTQYF	TGTGCCAGCACCGAGTTTGGCCTCAGTCAGACCCAGTACTTC	TRBV6-1	once	NA	TRBJ2-5
CASSPPANNEQFF	TGTGCCAGCTCACCACCCGCGAACAATGAGCAGTTCTTC	TRBV18	NA	NA	TRBJ2-1
CAWTPGSGRTDTQYF	TGTGCCTGGACTCCGGGCAGCGGGCGCACAGATACGCAGTATTTT	TRBV30	NA	NA	TRBJ2-3
CASSLGGNTEAFF	TGTGCCAGCAGCTTAGGGGGAAACACTGAAGCTTTCTTT	TRBV11-3	few	NA	TRBJ1-1
CASSVDRKQFF	TGTGCCAGCAGTGTAGACAGGAAGCAGTTCTTC	TRBV2	many	NA	TRBJ2-1
CASSLGGTSGTDTQYF	TGCGCCAGCAGCTTGGGCGGGACTAGCGGCACAGATACGCAGTATTTT	TRBV5-1	NA	TRBD2	TRBJ2-3
CASSRGVNYGYTF	TGTGCCAGCAGCCGGGGGGTAAACTATGGCTACACCTTC	TRBV5-4	NA	NA	TRBJ1-2
CASSVGFTRNKYSTDTQYF	TGTGCCAGCAGCGTAGGGTTCACTAGGAATAAGTATAGCACAGATACGCAGTATTTT	TRBV9	NA	NA	TRBJ2-3
CARGSGQLSETQYF	TGTGCCAGGGGGAGCGGACAACTGTCGGAGACCCAGTACTTC	TRBV7-9	NA	NA	TRBJ2-5
CASSSQGTQETQYF	TGTGCCAGCAGTTCGCAGGGGACTCAAGAGACCCAGTACTTC	TRBV27	NA	NA	TRBJ2-5
CASSLGTGTINEQFF	TGCGCCAGCAGCTTGGGGACAGGGACTATCAATGAGCAGTTCTTC	TRBV5-1	NA	NA	TRBJ2-1